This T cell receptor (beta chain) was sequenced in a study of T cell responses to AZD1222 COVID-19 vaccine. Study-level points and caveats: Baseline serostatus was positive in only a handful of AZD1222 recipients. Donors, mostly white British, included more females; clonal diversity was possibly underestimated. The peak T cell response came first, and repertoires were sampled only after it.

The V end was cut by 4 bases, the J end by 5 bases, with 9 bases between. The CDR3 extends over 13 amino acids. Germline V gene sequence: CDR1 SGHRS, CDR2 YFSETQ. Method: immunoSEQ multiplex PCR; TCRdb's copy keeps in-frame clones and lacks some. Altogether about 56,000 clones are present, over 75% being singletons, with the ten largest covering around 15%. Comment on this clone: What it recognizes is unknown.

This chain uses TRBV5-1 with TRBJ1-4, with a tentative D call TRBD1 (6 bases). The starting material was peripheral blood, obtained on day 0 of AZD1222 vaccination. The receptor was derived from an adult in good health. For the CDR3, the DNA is TGCGCCAGCAGCAGGACAGAGAATGAAAAACTGTTTTTT. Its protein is CASSRTENEKLFF.